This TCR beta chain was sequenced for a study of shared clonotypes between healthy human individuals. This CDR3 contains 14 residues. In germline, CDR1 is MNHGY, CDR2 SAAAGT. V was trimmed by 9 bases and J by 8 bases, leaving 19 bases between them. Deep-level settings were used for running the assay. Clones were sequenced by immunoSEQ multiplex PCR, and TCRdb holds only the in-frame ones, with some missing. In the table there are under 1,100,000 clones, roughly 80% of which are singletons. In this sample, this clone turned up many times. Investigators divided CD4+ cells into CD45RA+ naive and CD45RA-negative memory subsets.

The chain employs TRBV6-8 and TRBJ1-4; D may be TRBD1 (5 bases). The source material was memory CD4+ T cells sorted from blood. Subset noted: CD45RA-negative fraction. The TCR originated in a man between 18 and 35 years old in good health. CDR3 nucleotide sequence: TGTGCCAGGGCCGGGGTTCAGGGTGGGGAAAAACTGTTTTTT. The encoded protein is CARAGVQGGEKLFF.